The 26 T cell receptor beta chains below come from one sample, sequenced in a study of CD8+CD57+ T cells in acquired aplastic anemia. Sequenced patients had shown CD8+CD57+ cell expansion by flow cytometry. The study profiled TCR beta VDJ and CDR3 using genomic DNA as template. TCRdb re-derived calls from the reads in MiXCR, one entry per CDR3 protein. The sample holds 310,000 or so distinct CDR3 sequences, approximately 60% seen once. The sample consisted of sorted CD4+, CD8+, or CD8+CD57+ T cells (not recorded which) from PBMCs. The source is a human donor with aplastic anemia.

For this clonotype: The junction and the germline gene differ at one end; a read error may be behind it. The V call is TRBV7-9, the J call TRBJ2-5; TRBD2 is a possible D gene (6 bases). The CDR3 is made up of 15 amino acids. Germline V lookup: CDR1 SEHNR, CDR2 FQNEAQ (reference sequence). The CDR3 DNA is TGTGCCAGCAGCGGGGGAGCGGCGCCGGGGGAGACCCAGCACTTC. As protein: CASSGGAAPGETQHF.

This clonotype was picked up many times. The genes are TRBV6-4 and TRBJ1-2; D ambiguous. Germline CDR1 and CDR2: MRHNA and SNTAGT. V lost 0 bases to trimming and J lost 4 bases, with 15 bases between them. The length of the CDR3 is 16 residues. The CDR3 protein is CASSDSVGSPGYGYTF. The CDR3 DNA follows: TGTGCCAGCAGTGACTCGGTGGGGTCCCCGGGCTATGGCTACACCTTC.

CDR3 amino acids: CASSHDRGDGYTF. The CDR3 DNA reads as TGCGCCAGCAGCCACGACAGGGGAGATGGCTACACCTTC. The V gene is TRBV4-3, the J gene TRBJ1-2; TRBD1 aligns across 8 bases. The CDR3 is made up of 13 amino acids. The germline V gene encodes CDR1 LGHNA and CDR2 YSLEER. V was clipped by 3 bases and J by 6 bases; unmatched bases: 3.

This clonotype was seen a few times. A read error is possible here, since a much larger clone lies one base away. The chain joins TRBV5-1 to TRBJ2-7, with 7 positions matching TRBD1. V shed 4 bases, J shed 6 bases, and the junction held 13 bases outside the gene matches. Per the germline V gene, CDR1 is SGHRS and CDR2 is YFSETQ. The CDR3 loop spans 15 amino acids. The CDR3 loop is CASSPRQGSPCEQYF. In nucleotides, the CDR3 is TGCGCCAGCAGCCCCCGACAGGGTAGCCCCTGCGAGCAGTACTTC.

This clonotype was counted only a few times. DNA of the CDR3: TGCAGCGCCAAGGATTCTGGTTACGAGCAGTACTTC. Protein product: CSAKDSGYEQYF. The genes are TRBV29-1 and TRBJ2-7, with D uncertain. There are 12 residues in the CDR3. Trimming removed 7 bases at V and 4 bases at J, with 14 bases between. CDR1 is SQVTM, CDR2 ANQGSEA, per germline.

For this clonotype: Compared with germline, one end of the junction differs, possibly owing to a read error. Here the CDR3 DNA reads TGTGCCAGCACCGCAGATACGCAGTATTTT. Residues: CASTADTQYF. This chain connects TRBV5-1 to TRBJ2-3; D is unclear. The CDR3 loop spans 10 amino acids. Germline V gives CDR1 SGHRS, CDR2 YFSETQ.

This chain joins TRBV20-1 and TRBJ1-5; a weak D match, TRBD1 (5 bases). V was cut by 3 bases and J by 2 bases, with 14 bases left in between. CDR3 length: 15 amino acids. Per the germline V gene, CDR1 is DFQATT and CDR2 is SNEGSKA (reference sequence). The CDR3 is CSASSGGAGNQPQHF. The CDR3 DNA reads as TGCAGTGCTAGTAGCGGGGGTGCGGGCAATCAGCCCCAGCATTTT.

This chain uses TRBV2 with TRBJ2-2; no reliable D call. Germline V lookup: CDR1 SNHLY, CDR2 FYNNEI. With 2 bases removed from V and 4 bases from J, the gap between germline ends came to 8 bases. This CDR3 region has 14 residues. The CDR3 here is CASSENRVTGELFF. CDR3 DNA sequence: TGTGCCAGCAGTGAAAATCGGGTCACCGGGGAGCTGTTTTTT.

This clonotype occurred once. The genes are TRBV7-3 and TRBJ2-7; no clear D. V lost 2 bases and J 3 bases, leaving 11 bases between the germline ends. CDR3 length: 14 amino acids. In germline, CDR1 is SGHTA, CDR2 FQGTGA. CDR3 bases: TGTGCCAGCAGCTTAGTCGGCACCCTCTACGAGCAGTACTTC. It translates to CASSLVGTLYEQYF.

This chain connects TRBV20-1 to TRBJ1-5; D unclear. V lost 0 bases and J 4 bases, leaving 7 bases between the germline ends. The CDR3 length is 13 residues. The germline V gene encodes CDR1 DFQATT and CDR2 SNEGSKA (reference sequence). The CDR3 loop is CSARDPLNQPQHF. CDR3 DNA: TGCAGTGCTAGAGATCCCCTTAATCAGCCCCAGCATTTT.

This chain connects TRBV2 to TRBJ2-5, with TRBD2 matching over 7 bases. V dropped 6 bases and J dropped 4; count of bases not matched to a gene: 2. The length of the CDR3 is 12 residues. Germline CDR1 reads SNHLY; CDR2 reads FYNNEI. The CDR3 region has the DNA TGTGCCAGCAGGGGGGAGGGAGAGACCCAGTACTTC. Translated, it gives CASRGEGETQYF.

This clonotype has only a few counts. The chain has TRBV20-1 and TRBJ2-1; 9 bases match TRBD2. Germline V gene lookup returns CDR1 DFQATT and CDR2 SNEGSKA (reference sequence). The CDR3 spans 14 residues. V dropped 0 bases and J dropped 9; count of bases not matched to a gene: 6. The CDR3 loop reads CSARDREREVEQFF. As DNA, the CDR3 is TGCAGTGCTAGAGATCGCGAGCGGGAGGTTGAGCAGTTCTTC.

The CDR3 bases are TGCGCCAGCAGTGACCTGCGGGAGCGGTCCTACGAGCAGTACTTC. This codes for CASSDLRERSYEQYF. The chain employs TRBV10-2 and TRBJ2-7; 7 nucleotides match TRBD2. The CDR3 length is 15 residues. J gave up 1 base and V 3 bases, and 6 bases lay outside the gene matches. Germline V gene sequence: CDR1 WSHSY, CDR2 SAAADI.

This clonotype showed up just once. The chain combines TRBV19 with TRBJ1-1; no definite D call. The CDR3 contains 14 residues. Germline V gene lookup returns CDR1 LNHDA and CDR2 SQIVND (reference sequence). Trimming took 6 bases from V and 0 from J, leaving 11 bases between them. CDR3 amino acids: CASSTSGMNTEAFF. CDR3 nucleotide sequence: TGTGCCAGTAGCACCTCCGGGATGAACACTGAAGCTTTCTTT.

Written as DNA, the CDR3 is TGTGCCAGCAGCCGATATATGGACGGGTCCTACGAGCAGTACTTC. Protein product: CASSRYMDGSYEQYF. The chain links TRBV7-8 to TRBJ2-7; no definite D call. The CDR3 contains 15 residues. Germline V gene lookup returns CDR1 SGHVS and CDR2 FQNEAQ. V was shortened by 5 bases and J by 1 base, with 15 bases between the two germline ends.

A remark on this clonotype: A much larger clone differs from this one at a single base, so this may be a read error. The chain recombines TRBV18 with TRBJ2-1; the D is unclear. Trimming took 3 bases from V and 13 from J, leaving 13 bases between them. The CDR3 spans 12 residues. The germline CDR1 and CDR2 sequences are KGHSH and LQKENI. The chain's CDR3 is CASSPVVDLQFF. In DNA form, the CDR3 reads TGTGCCAGCTCACCCGTGGTGGATCTACAGTTCTTC.

There are many counts of this clonotype. The chain has TRBV3-1 and TRBJ2-2; TRBD2 is a possible D gene (5 bases). This CDR3 region has 15 residues. CDR1 is LGHDT, CDR2 YNNKEL, per germline (reference sequence). With 3 bases removed from V and 3 bases from J, the gap between germline ends came to 11 bases. The CDR3 is CASSQDSAYTGELFF. The CDR3 region has the DNA TGTGCCAGCAGCCAGGACTCCGCGTACACCGGGGAGCTGTTTTTT.

This clonotype was observed many times. Here the CDR3 DNA reads TGTGCCAGCAGCTTAGTCTCAGGACTAGCGGGGACCGGGGAGCTGTTTTTT. Protein product: CASSLVSGLAGTGELFF. The rearrangement uses TRBV11-2 and TRBJ2-2, with 12 bases identical to TRBD2. Germline trimming cut 1 base from V and 5 bases from J; bases unmatched to any gene: 5. The CDR3 consists of 17 residues. CDR1 is SGHAT and CDR2 is FQNNGV in the germline V gene.

This clonotype was counted between two and nine times. V and J are TRBV5-6 and TRBJ1-2; 9 nucleotides match TRBD1. CDR3 size: 15 residues. CDR1 is SGHDT, CDR2 YYEEEE, per germline. V shed 2 bases, J shed 3 bases, and the junction held 5 bases outside the gene matches. CDR3 amino acids: CASSLGGQGHYGYTF. For the CDR3, the DNA is TGTGCCAGCAGCTTAGGGGGACAGGGTCACTATGGCTACACCTTC.

The chain employs TRBV7-7 and TRBJ1-1; D call uncertain. Per the germline V gene, CDR1 is SSHAT and CDR2 is FNYEAQ (reference sequence). Trimming cost V 5 bases and J 1 base, with 11 bases left between them. The CDR3 is 14 amino acids. CDR3 loop: CASSPGPKNTEAFF. CDR3 coding DNA: TGTGCCAGCAGCCCAGGACCGAAGAACACTGAAGCTTTCTTT.

This chain connects TRBV20-1 to TRBJ1-2, with 7 bases identical to TRBD1. Germline CDR1 and CDR2: DFQATT and SNEGSKA (reference sequence). The CDR3 has 12 amino acids. V trimming: 1 base; J trimming: 6 bases; junction bases outside the gene matches: 2. The CDR3 is CSARVTGDGYTF. Here the CDR3 DNA reads TGCAGTGCTAGAGTAACAGGGGATGGCTACACCTTC.

The rearrangement uses TRBV7-6 and TRBJ1-6, with D possibly matching TRBD1 (5 bases). V was cut by 3 bases and J by 8 bases, with 14 bases left in between. Germline CDR1 reads SGHVS; CDR2 reads FNYEAQ. The CDR3 loop spans 15 amino acids. The CDR3 DNA sequence: TGTGCCAGCAGCTTTTCAAGGGGTTGGGATTCACCCCTCCACTTT. Translated, it gives CASSFSRGWDSPLHF.

This chain joins TRBV19 and TRBJ1-2; D gene unclear. The germline V gene has CDR1 LNHDA and CDR2 SQIVND (reference sequence). The length of the CDR3 is 13 residues. V was cut by 3 bases and J by 9 bases, with 14 bases left in between. The CDR3 bases are TGTGCCAGTAGTATCTCTACTAACTGTTGCTACACCTTC. It encodes CASSISTNCCYTF.

This chain joins TRBV19 and TRBJ2-3; D might be TRBD2 (5 bases). The length of the CDR3 is 15 residues. The germline V gene has CDR1 LNHDA and CDR2 SQIVND (reference sequence). Trimming cost V 2 bases and J 2 bases, with 11 bases left between them. The CDR3 loop is CASSISGISTDTQYF. As DNA, the CDR3 is TGTGCCAGTAGTATATCGGGGATTTCCACAGATACGCAGTATTTT.

The CDR3 loop reads CSARMRGLEQYF. CDR3 DNA sequence: TGCAGTGCTAGAATGCGAGGTCTCGAGCAGTACTTC. This chain joins TRBV20-1 and TRBJ2-7; D remains ambiguous. This CDR3 spans 12 amino acids. Germline-derived CDR1 and CDR2 are DFQATT and SNEGSKA (reference sequence). V gave up 2 bases and J gave up 6 bases, with 11 bases separating them.

This clonotype was seen repeatedly, ten times or more. This chain joins TRBV7-3 and TRBJ2-5; TRBD2 matches 11 bases. Trimming took 5 bases from V and 5 from J; bases not matched to a gene: 10. This CDR3 contains 16 residues. CDR1 is SGHTA, CDR2 FQGTGA, per germline. The CDR3 region is CASSPNSGGARETQYF. CDR3 bases: TGTGCCAGCAGCCCAAATAGCGGGGGGGCCCGGGAGACCCAGTACTTC. The full variable domain, rest sourced from reference TRBV7-3 and TRBJ2-5, is GAGVSQTPSNKVTEKGKYVELRCDPISGHTALYWYRQSLGQGPEFLIYFQGTGAADDSGLPNDRFFAVRPEGSVSTLKIQRTERGDSAVYLCASSPNSGGARETQYFGPGTRLLVL.